The sequence of this T cell receptor beta chain was determined in a study of T cells in Graves' hyperthyroidism and ophthalmopathy. Study at large: Blood from the periphery was taken at initial diagnosis, before any treatment. Findings and caveats of the study: Ophthalmopathy was separated from stable hyperthyroidism by a 13 V-J model.

TCR beta CDR3 sequences were amplified from RNA transcripts. A first-round RT-PCR of the TCR CDR3 used the HTBI primer set. TCRdb reprocessed the multiplex PCR reads via MiXCR and lists one record per CDR3 protein. There are approximately 600,000 distinct CDR3 sequences in the sample; roughly 20% occur only once, and roughly a third lies in the top ten. PBMCs stemmed from over 7.5 ml fresh peripheral blood. CDR1 and CDR2 from the germline V gene are MDHEN and SYDVKM. This CDR3 contains 15 residues. V shed 5 bases, J shed 10 bases, and the junction held 10 bases outside the gene matches. This clonotype came up many times. The antigen remains unidentified.

Material: blood. The sequence was obtained from a man aged 25-45 years with Graves' ophthalmopathy. This sequence joins TRBV28 and TRBJ1-6, with 8 bases matching TRBD1. CDR3 amino acids: CASSPAGTGGSPLHF. The CDR3 nucleotides are TGTGCCAGCAGTCCTGCCGGGACAGGTGGATCACCCCTCCACTTT.